Listed below are T cell receptor beta chains from one sample, sequenced in a study of cytomegalovirus exposure and HLA in healthy donors. Assay: immunoSEQ multiplex PCR; the TCRdb copy retains only in-frame clones and omits some. The repertoire holds 150,000 or so clones, with about 85% as singletons. Sequencing used PBMCs. The receptors come from a man in his thirties or forties in good health and CMV-seropositive. The CDR3 runs from the conserved cysteine through the conserved F or W. A D gene is named only where the DNA matches it firmly. Only part of the rows carry a size: once, few, many, or a class if the clone is expanded.

TRBV7-3	-	TRBJ2-7	TRBD1	CASSRDRVMDEQYF	TGTGCCAGCAGCAGGGACAGGGTAATGGACGAGCAGTACTTC
TRBV6-4	-	TRBJ2-1	TRBD2	CASSESGGEHNEQFF	TGTGCCAGCAGTGAGAGCGGGGGGGAACACAATGAGCAGTTCTTC
TRBV29-1	few	TRBJ2-7	TRBD1	CSVEGSTGRGYEQYF	TGCAGCGTTGAAGGTTCGACAGGGCGAGGATACGAGCAGTACTTC
TRBV6-5	-	TRBJ2-7	-	CASSYSGQYEQYF	TGTGCCAGCAGTTACTCGGGCCAATACGAGCAGTACTTC
TRBV18	-	TRBJ1-1	TRBD1	CASSLGQGNTEAFF	TGTGCCAGCTCATTGGGACAGGGGAACACTGAAGCTTTCTTT
TRBV9	-	TRBJ2-2	-	CASSVARMNTGELFF	TGTGCCAGCAGCGTAGCCAGAATGAACACCGGGGAGCTGTTTTTT
TRBV5-1	-	TRBJ1-2	-	CASSFGDVYTF	TGCGCCAGCAGCTTCGGGGATGTCTACACCTTC
TRBV6-5	few	TRBJ1-1	-	CASSYRTGLEAFF	TGTGCCAGCAGTTACCGTACAGGCCTTGAAGCTTTCTTT
TRBV18	-	TRBJ1-1	-	CASSPGPTEAFF	TGTGCCAGCTCACCGGGCCCCACTGAAGCTTTCTTT
TRBV28	-	TRBJ2-4	TRBD2	CASSLGGVAKNIQYF	TGTGCCAGCAGTTTGGGGGGGGTAGCCAAAAACATTCAGTACTTC
TRBV6-1	-	TRBJ2-7	TRBD1	CASRGDRPYEQYF	TGTGCCAGCAGGGGGGACAGGCCCTACGAGCAGTACTTC
TRBV7-3	-	TRBJ2-2	-	CASSSGRNTGELFF	TGTGCCAGCAGCTCCGGGAGGAACACCGGGGAGCTGTTTTTT
TRBV7-9	-	TRBJ2-5	-	CASSVGTVQETQYF	TGTGCCAGCAGCGTGGGGACTGTCCAAGAGACCCAGTACTTC
TRBV7-2	-	TRBJ2-1	-	CASSLVWAPEQFF	TGTGCCAGCAGCTTAGTGTGGGCCCCTGAGCAGTTCTTC
TRBV7-2	-	TRBJ1-6	-	CASSLEDIYSPLHF	TGTGCCAGCAGCTTAGAGGACATCTATTCACCCCTCCACTTT
TRBV19	-	TRBJ2-5	-	CASSHGQITSQETQYF	TGTGCCAGTAGCCACGGACAGATAACATCCCAAGAGACCCAGTACTTC
TRBV4-1	-	TRBJ2-7	TRBD1	CASSQWVGQNYEQYF	TGCGCCAGCAGCCAGTGGGTGGGACAGAACTACGAGCAGTACTTC